The entry below describes one T cell receptor beta chain. TCRdb re-analysed the RT-PCR reads in MiXCR, keeping a single row per CDR3 protein. The sample lists 25,000 to 40,000 distinct CDR3 sequences, roughly a third occurring once. The sample is drawn from a study of patients and donors after allogeneic stem cell transplantation. The sample comprised blood, either unsorted or a sorted T cell fraction (not recorded which). This sequence was found in a human donor who was either an allogeneic HSCT recipient or a stem cell or donor lymphocyte infusion donor (not recorded which). It is not recorded whose cells these are; they may come from a transplant donor.

The CDR3 region is CSAIAAPFEKLFF. In nucleotides, the CDR3 is TGCAGTGCTATTGCTGCTCCCTTTGAAAAACTGTTTTTT. The chain is built from TRBV20-1 and TRBJ1-4; no clear D. Germline V gene lookup returns CDR1 DFQATT and CDR2 SNEGSKA (reference sequence). Trimming left V 4 bases short and J 7 bases short, with 13 bases between. This CDR3 comprises 13 residues.